The 26 T cell receptor beta chains listed next were all sequenced from one sample in a study of blood T cells in healthy people across ages. Using a J-beta primer mix together with a sample-barcoded 5' primer, a second PCR was run for roughly 6 to 12 cycles. Each CDR3 protein is one row after TCRdb ran MiXCR on the 5' RACE reads. This sample carries over 1,500,000 distinct CDR3 sequences, 30% to 40% of them seen once, and the ten largest clones take roughly 24%. The sample was blood. Receptors were obtained from a human donor in good health.

The gene calls are TRBV12-3 or TRBV12-4 and TRBJ2-7; 7 bases line up with TRBD1. Unmatched junction bases numbered 6, after V lost 5 bases and J lost 2 bases. The length of the CDR3 is 14 residues. CDR3 sequence: CASSNDRVPYEQYF. CDR3 coding DNA: TGTGCCAGCAGTAACGACAGGGTCCCCTACGAGCAGTACTTC.

This clonotype was seen a few times. V and J are TRBV12-3 or TRBV12-4 and TRBJ2-3, with 10 bases lining up with TRBD2. This CDR3 spans 15 amino acids. V shed 7 bases and J 6 bases; nucleotides not matched to a gene: 10. In nucleotides, the CDR3 is TGTGCCAGCACCCTGGAACTAGCGGGGTCCGATACGCAGTATTTT. Amino acid sequence: CASTLELAGSDTQYF.

The chain uses TRBV12-3 or TRBV12-4 and TRBJ1-2; tentatively, D is TRBD1 (5 bases). V was trimmed by 5 bases and J by 7 bases, leaving 20 bases between them. The CDR3 runs 15 residues. CDR3 in DNA: TGTGCCAGCAGTCCGGGACCCTTGTTTATCGGTGGCTACACCTTC. Translated, it gives CASSPGPLFIGGYTF.

In this sample, this clonotype turned up a few times. This chain connects TRBV7-9 to TRBJ1-1; a possible D gene is TRBD1 (5 bases). The germline V and J ends were trimmed by 5 bases and 4 bases, with 11 bases remaining between them. CDR3 length: 13 amino acids. CDR1 SEHNR and CDR2 FQNEAQ come from the germline V gene (reference sequence). CDR3 nucleotides: TGTGCCAGCAGCCCCTTCCAGGGCACTGAAGCTTTCTTT. It encodes CASSPFQGTEAFF. The whole variable domain, filled in from reference TRBV7-9 and TRBJ1-1, reads DTGVSQNPRHKITKRGQNVTFRCDPISEHNRLYWYRQTLGQGPEFLTYFQNEAQLEKSRLLSDRFSAERPKGSFSTLEIQRTEQGDSAMYLCASSPFQGTEAFFGQGTRLTVV.

This clonotype was counted only a few times. V and J are TRBV6-2 or TRBV6-3 and TRBJ2-5, with 7 bases identical to TRBD1. J gave up 5 bases and V 7 bases, and 10 bases lay outside the gene matches. Per the germline V gene, CDR1 is MNHEY and CDR2 is SVGEGT. This CDR3 contains 14 residues. The CDR3 bases are TGTGCCAGCACCCTTACAGGGGTCGGTGAGACCCAGTACTTC. Its translation is CASTLTGVGETQYF.

The chain recombines TRBV30 with TRBJ1-2; D perhaps matches TRBD1 (5 bases). Per the germline V gene, CDR1 is GTSNPN and CDR2 is SVGIG (reference sequence). V was cut by 7 bases and J by 6 bases, with 12 bases left in between. The CDR3 is made up of 11 amino acids. CDR3 in DNA: TGTGCCTTCAGGGCCACGGATGGCTACACCTTC. Protein product: CAFRATDGYTF.

In this sample, this clonotype turned up a few times. The chain employs TRBV7-2 and TRBJ2-1; D is undetermined. V was shortened by 7 bases and J by 9 bases, with 16 bases between the two germline ends. This CDR3 region has 13 residues. Germline assignment: CDR1 SGHTA and CDR2 FQGNSA. In nucleotides, the CDR3 is TGTGCCAGCACCCCCACTATCAAAGGTGAGCAGTTCTTC. It encodes CASTPTIKGEQFF.

This clonotype was seen more than once but under ten times. This chain links TRBV3-1 with TRBJ2-4, with 7 positions matching TRBD1. The better agreement between TRBJ2-7 and the DNA end casts doubt on the J call. This CDR3 region has 14 residues. CDR1 and CDR2 from the germline V gene are LGHDT and YNNKEL (reference sequence). This CDR3 reads CASSQAQGFDEQYF. Here the CDR3 DNA reads TGTGCCAGCAGCCAAGCACAGGGGTTCGACGAGCAGTACTTC.

The chain joins TRBV12-3 or TRBV12-4 to TRBJ1-5; D is ambiguous. Trimming left V 1 base short and J 9 bases short, with 13 bases between. The CDR3 is made up of 14 amino acids. DNA of the CDR3: TGTGCCAGCAGTTTAGACTTTTTAGGACTGCCCCAGCATTTT. Translating it yields CASSLDFLGLPQHF.

The chain couples TRBV20-1 to TRBJ2-4, with TRBD2 identical over 14 bases. Germline CDR1 is DFQATT and CDR2 is SNEGSKA (reference sequence). V shed 5 bases and J 0 bases; nucleotides not matched to a gene: 0. The CDR3 length is 15 residues. The CDR3 nucleotides read TGCAGTGCTGGACTAGCGGGGGGAGCCAAAAACATTCAGTACTTC. Its translation: CSAGLAGGAKNIQYF.

This clonotype was detected once. The chain employs TRBV6-2 or TRBV6-3 and TRBJ1-2; D is ambiguous. V was pared by 0 bases and J by 0 bases, with 23 bases between. The CDR3 consists of 20 residues. Germline V gene lookup returns CDR1 MNHEY and CDR2 SVGEGT. Written as DNA, the CDR3 is TGTGCCAGCAGTTACTCGATCGTCAGCGTCAGAGCTCTTTCTAACTATGGCTACACCTTC. Its protein is CASSYSIVSVRALSNYGYTF.

This clonotype was seen a handful of times. The chain links TRBV5-1 to TRBJ1-2; D may be TRBD1 (5 bases). Trimming cost V 3 bases and J 3 bases, with 15 bases left between them. This CDR3 spans 15 amino acids. In germline, CDR1 is SGHRS, CDR2 YFSETQ. The DNA of the CDR3 is TGCGCCAGCAGCTCTGAAACAGGACTATACTATGGCTACACCTTC. It translates to CASSSETGLYYGYTF.

This clonotype has more than one count but fewer than ten. The chain recombines TRBV12-3 or TRBV12-4 with TRBJ2-1; D remains ambiguous. This CDR3 is built from 15 residues. V lost 2 bases to trimming and J lost 0 bases, with 8 bases between them. DNA of the CDR3: TGTGCCAGCAGTTTATCCCTGAACTCCTACAATGAGCAGTTCTTC. This codes for CASSLSLNSYNEQFF.

The gene calls are TRBV7-9 and TRBJ1-2; D is ambiguous. The CDR3 consists of 14 residues. The V and J ends lost 3 bases and 4 bases respectively, with 12 bases between them. Germline loops: CDR1 SEHNR, CDR2 FQNEAQ (reference sequence). In DNA form, the CDR3 reads TGTGCCAGCAGCTTCGATACTACCATCTATGGCTACACCTTC. Residues: CASSFDTTIYGYTF.

This chain connects TRBV24-1 to TRBJ2-3, with a tentative D call TRBD2 (5 bases). CDR3 size: 16 residues. The ends were cut back, 1 base at V and 6 bases at J, with 16 bases in the middle. In germline, CDR1 is KGHDR, CDR2 SFDVKD. The CDR3 region is CATSDFRERGKDTQYF. The CDR3 DNA sequence: TGTGCCACCAGTGATTTCAGAGAACGAGGGAAGGATACGCAGTATTTT.

This clonotype has just a few counts. This rearrangement joins TRBV20-1 to TRBJ2-7, with TRBD1 matching 9 bases. The length of the CDR3 is 13 residues. Germline CDR1 and CDR2: DFQATT and SNEGSKA (reference sequence). After removal of 1 base from V and 3 bases from J, the junction contained 1 base not matched to a gene. CDR3 sequence reads: CSARADRGYEQYF. The CDR3 DNA sequence: TGCAGTGCTAGAGCGGACAGGGGCTACGAGCAGTACTTC.

This clonotype was counted between two and nine times. The J gene is TRBJ2-7, the V gene TRBV20-1; possible D gene TRBD1, 7 bases. The CDR3 sequence is 16 residues long. V was cut by 6 bases and J by 1 base, with 22 bases left in between. The germline gives CDR1 DFQATT, CDR2 SNEGSKA (reference sequence). DNA of the CDR3: TGCAGTGCGACGATACCGGAGGGGGCGATATCCTACGAGCAGTACTTC. It specifies CSATIPEGAISYEQYF.

This clonotype was counted only a few times. The gene calls are TRBV29-1 and TRBJ2-1; TRBD2 matches 9 bases. The junction had 5 bases not matched to a gene; V was cut back by 4 bases and J by 7 bases. The germline CDR1 and CDR2 sequences are SQVTM and ANQGSEA. This CDR3 has 13 residues. The CDR3: CSVGRGGPNEQFF. The CDR3 DNA reads as TGCAGCGTTGGGCGGGGGGGCCCGAATGAGCAGTTCTTC.

V and J are TRBV10-3 and TRBJ1-6; no definite D call. The germline V and J ends were trimmed by 4 bases and 5 bases, with 9 bases remaining between them. This CDR3 comprises 14 residues. Germline loops: CDR1 ENHRY, CDR2 SYGVKD. CDR3 residues: CAISGVDDNSPLHF. CDR3 nucleotides: TGTGCCATCAGTGGAGTAGATGATAATTCACCCCTCCACTTT.

The V and J genes are TRBV5-1 and TRBJ2-1, with D possibly TRBD2 on 5 matching bases. Per germline, CDR1 SGHRS and CDR2 YFSETQ. V was pared by 0 bases and J by 6 bases, with 16 bases between. The length of the CDR3 is 16 residues. DNA for the CDR3: TGCGCCAGCAGCTTGGGATACAGCCCCGCGGGCAATGAGCAGTTCTTC. Translated: CASSLGYSPAGNEQFF.

With respect to this clonotype: One junction end does not reproduce the germline sequence, and a read error may be involved. The chain joins TRBV5-1 to TRBJ2-7; D is uncertain. CDR1 SGHRS and CDR2 YFSETQ come from the germline V gene. This CDR3 comprises 12 residues. The CDR3 coding sequence is TGCGCCAGCAGCTTGGACCACTACAAGCAGTACTTC. Encoded protein: CASSLDHYKQYF.

The rearrangement uses TRBV6-1 and TRBJ2-1, with 8 positions matching TRBD1. The V gene end was trimmed by 2 bases and the J gene end by 10 bases; junction bases not matched to a gene: 13. CDR1 MNHNS and CDR2 SASEGT come from the germline V gene. The CDR3 loop spans 16 amino acids. The CDR3 DNA reads TGTGCCAGCAGTGAAATAGTGGGCCAGGGGGCTGGCGAGCAGTTCTTC. Protein sequence: CASSEIVGQGAGEQFF.

The CDR3 DNA is TGTGCCAGCAGCCGAGACCGGGGCTACACCTTC. It codes for CASSRDRGYTF. The chain uses TRBV7-2 and TRBJ1-2; no clear D gene. The CDR3 is made up of 11 amino acids. The germline CDR1 and CDR2 sequences are SGHTA and FQGNSA. V lost 5 bases to trimming and J lost 8 bases, with 9 bases between them.

The gene calls are TRBV29-1 and TRBJ2-3; D unclear. The ends were cut back, 7 bases at V and 1 base at J, with 15 bases in the middle. Germline V gene lookup returns CDR1 SQVTM and CDR2 ANQGSEA. This CDR3 has 14 amino acids. The CDR3 sequence: CSATSDVGTDTQYF. In DNA, the CDR3 is TGCAGCGCAACCTCGGACGTGGGCACAGATACGCAGTATTTT.

J is TRBJ2-1 and V is TRBV5-5, with 8 bases identical to TRBD1. V gave up 0 bases and J gave up 9 bases; unmatched junction bases: 5. The germline gives CDR1 SGHKS, CDR2 YYEKEE (reference sequence). This CDR3 region has 14 residues. CDR3 residues: CASSLGQGWCEQFF. The CDR3 DNA follows: TGTGCCAGCAGCTTGGGACAGGGGTGGTGTGAGCAGTTCTTC.

This clonotype was seen only a few times. V usage is TRBV7-8 and J usage is TRBJ1-2; 8 bases match TRBD1. This CDR3 contains 14 residues. The J segment lost 6 bases and the V segment lost 4 bases, leaving 7 bases of the junction unmatched. Germline V gene lookup returns CDR1 SGHVS and CDR2 FQNEAQ. The CDR3 spells CASSSGTGKDGYTF. CDR3 nucleotide sequence: TGTGCCAGCAGCTCCGGGACAGGAAAAGATGGCTACACCTTC.